A single sample gave rise to the 4 T cell receptor beta chains below, sequenced in a study of patients and donors after allogeneic stem cell transplantation. TCRdb redid the calling of the RT-PCR reads with MiXCR, one entry per CDR3 protein. Altogether about 4,100 distinct CDR3 sequences are present, about 24% being singletons, with the ten largest covering 16%. Sequencing was carried out using blood, either unsorted or a sorted T cell fraction (not recorded which). These receptors all stem from a human donor who was either an allogeneic HSCT recipient or a stem cell or donor lymphocyte infusion donor (not recorded which). It is not recorded whose cells these are; they may come from a transplant donor.

The chain couples TRBV10-2 to TRBJ1-3; 7 positions agree with TRBD1. Trimming at V came to 6 bases and at J to 0 bases, leaving 5 bases not matched to a gene. Per the germline V gene, CDR1 is WSHSY and CDR2 is SAAADI. This CDR3 spans 15 amino acids. The CDR3 loop is CASSEGQLSGNTIYF. The CDR3 region has the DNA TGCGCCAGCAGCGAGGGACAGCTCTCTGGAAACACCATATATTTT.

In this sample, this clonotype is medium-sized. J is TRBJ2-3 and V is TRBV20-1; D is unresolved. This CDR3 comprises 15 residues. Trimming took 4 bases from V and 2 from J, leaving 16 bases between them. Germline CDR1 and CDR2: DFQATT and SNEGSKA (reference sequence). In DNA, the CDR3 is TGCAGTGCTACCCGTCTTAAGGTGTACACAGATACGCAGTATTTT. Translated: CSATRLKVYTDTQYF.

This chain uses TRBV12-3 or TRBV12-4 with TRBJ1-2; no firm D call. The CDR3 totals 13 residues. V shed 6 bases and J shed 3 bases, with 11 bases lying between them. The CDR3 here is CASSETWDYGYTF. The CDR3 DNA follows: TGTGCCAGCAGCGAAACATGGGACTATGGCTACACCTTC.

This clonotype has more than one count but fewer than ten. The V call is TRBV5-1, the J call TRBJ2-7; 8 positions match TRBD2. Per germline, CDR1 SGHRS and CDR2 YFSETQ. This CDR3 spans 16 amino acids. V lost 5 bases to trimming and J lost 0 bases; unmatched junction nucleotides: 10. The CDR3 DNA is TGCGCCAGCAGATGGGAAGCGGGAGCGCCCTCCTACGAGCAGTACTTC. Amino acids: CASRWEAGAPSYEQYF.